This T cell receptor (beta chain) was sequenced during a study of shared clonotypes between healthy human individuals. As concerns this clone: Its specificity is unknown.

Germline assignment: CDR1 SNHLY and CDR2 FYNNEI. The V segment lost 8 bases and the J segment 0 bases; nucleotides outside the gene matches: 10. This CDR3 has 16 residues. Study-wide results and caveats: An effect of sequencing depth on clonotype sharing among donors was expected.

Produced via immunoSEQ multiplex PCR; TCRdb's table is partial and in-frame only. The sample contains 2.3 million or so clones, about 92% of which appear only once. Input material: naive CD4+ T cells from PBMCs. Sample subset: CD45RA+ positively selected. The TCR originated in a man between 18 and 29 years old in good health. Some clones in this sample may be carry-over from other donors' samples. The chain combines TRBV2 with TRBJ1-3, with 7 bases identical to TRBD1. CDR3 sequence (DNA): TGTGCCAGCTCCCCGGCAGGGGGATACTCTGGAAACACCATATATTTT. Translated: CASSPAGGYSGNTIYF.